The present entry profiles one T cell receptor beta chain with its context. Enrolled during active infection, Seattle patients were then followed longitudinally. Method: immunoSEQ multiplex PCR; TCRdb's copy keeps in-frame clones and lacks some. The sample includes 400,000 to 450,000 clones, roughly 88% of them seen just once. The data were obtained in a study of blood T cell repertoires in COVID-19. Looking at the study overall: T cells, B-cell-depleted T cells, or PBMCs supplied cDNA or gDNA.

This clonotype originated in a woman in her forties or fifties with COVID-19, enrolled during active disease. The sample was peripheral blood.

The CDR3 reads CASSPDRNKEAFF. CDR3 sequence (DNA): TGTGCCAGCTCACCCGACAGAAACAAAGAAGCTTTCTTT. The gene calls are TRBV18 and TRBJ1-1, with D possibly TRBD1 on 5 matching bases. This CDR3 comprises 13 residues. The germline gives CDR1 KGHSH, CDR2 LQKENI. Trimming removed 3 bases at V and 8 bases at J, with 13 bases between.